These 26 T cell receptor beta chains originate from one sample sequenced in a study of shared clonotypes between healthy human individuals. Using immunoSEQ multiplex PCR, the repertoire was profiled, and TCRdb retains in-frame clones only, with some absent. The sample has 2.3 million or so clones; approximately 93% are singletons. Sequencing was performed on naive CD4+ T cells from PBMCs. Noted subset: CD45RA+ positively selected. The receptors stem from a man aged 18-30 years in good health. Some clones in this sample may be carry-over from other donors' samples.

This CDR3 is CASSILPGQGLYGYTF. The CDR3 nucleotides are TGTGCCAGTAGTATCCTTCCGGGACAGGGCCTCTATGGCTACACCTTC. The J gene is TRBJ1-2, the V gene TRBV19, with 9 bases aligning to TRBD1. The V segment lost 3 bases and the J segment 4 bases; nucleotides outside the gene matches: 9. This CDR3 is built from 16 residues. Germline assignment: CDR1 LNHDA and CDR2 SQIVND (reference sequence). The variable domain in full, completed from reference TRBV19 and TRBJ1-2, reads DGGITQSPKYLFRKEGQNVTLSCEQNLNHDAMYWYRQDPGQGLRLIYYSQIVNDFQKGDIAEGYSVSREKKESFPLTVTSAQKNPTAFYLCASSILPGQGLYGYTFGSGTRLTVV.

To note about this clone: At the DNA level, this CDR3 is encoded by other sequences in the same sample as well. The chain recombines TRBV7-9 with TRBJ2-1; 10 positions match TRBD2. The CDR3 length is 16 residues. Looked up from germline, CDR1 is SEHNR and CDR2 is FQNEAQ (reference sequence). V lost 5 bases to trimming and J lost 2 bases; unmatched junction nucleotides: 6. This chain's CDR3 is CASSLGLAGAYNEQFF. The CDR3 coding sequence is TGTGCCAGCAGCCTGGGGCTAGCGGGAGCCTACAATGAGCAGTTCTTC.

The chain has TRBV18 and TRBJ1-1; TRBD1 is a possible D gene (6 bases). This CDR3 comprises 15 residues. V shed 5 bases and J shed 0 bases, with 13 bases lying between them. Germline loops: CDR1 KGHSH, CDR2 LQKENI. CDR3 amino acids: CASSTTGAMNTEAFF. The DNA of the CDR3 is TGTGCCAGCTCAACGACAGGCGCCATGAACACTGAAGCTTTCTTT.

The J gene is TRBJ2-7, the V gene TRBV6-1; D not resolved. The CDR3 totals 14 residues. CDR1 and CDR2 from the germline V gene are MNHNS and SASEGT. V lost 0 bases and J lost 7, with 13 bases in between. CDR3 region: CASSEAGKPREQYF. In nucleotides, the CDR3 is TGTGCCAGCAGTGAAGCAGGCAAGCCTCGGGAGCAGTACTTC.

This chain links TRBV4-1 with TRBJ2-7, with 9 bases aligning to TRBD1. The germline V gene has CDR1 MGHRA and CDR2 YSYEKL. V was pared by 5 bases and J by 6 bases, with 14 bases of the junction left unmatched. This CDR3 has 16 residues. The CDR3 spells CASSSRPGQGGAEQYF. The CDR3 DNA reads TGCGCCAGCAGCTCCCGACCGGGACAGGGTGGCGCCGAGCAGTACTTC.

The chain carries TRBV28 and TRBJ1-4; no definite D call. CDR1 is MDHEN and CDR2 is SYDVKM in the germline V gene. The CDR3 contains 16 residues. Trimming removed 2 bases at V and 0 bases at J, with 10 bases between. The CDR3 loop reads CASSLGPGATNEKLFF. The CDR3 DNA follows: TGTGCCAGCAGTTTAGGGCCCGGAGCAACTAATGAAAAACTGTTTTTT.

The rearrangement joins TRBV14 to TRBJ2-7; no reliable D call. The CDR3 runs 12 residues. Germline values: CDR1 SGHDN, CDR2 FVKESK. Trimming stripped 4 bases from V and 4 bases from J, with 8 bases between. The DNA for the CDR3 is TGTGCCAGCAGCCTTCAGTTGTACGAGCAGTACTTC. This translates into CASSLQLYEQYF.

Only one count was recorded for this clone. CDR3 sequence: CASSLGTSLAAGANVLTF. CDR3 nucleotides: TGTGCCAGCAGCTTAGGGACCTCACTAGCGGCTGGGGCCAACGTCCTGACTTTC. The chain links TRBV7-2 to TRBJ2-6; 8 bases fit TRBD2. Germline V CDR1 and CDR2: SGHTA, FQGNSA. The CDR3 runs 18 residues. V lost 1 base and J lost 2; bases outside the gene matches: 7. The whole variable domain, remainder taken from reference TRBV7-2 and TRBJ2-6, is GAGVSQSPSNKVTEKGKDVELRCDPISGHTALYWYRQSLGQGLEFLIYFQGNSAPDKSGLPSDRFSAERTGGSVSTLTIQRTQQEDSAVYLCASSLGTSLAAGANVLTFGAGSRLTVL.

V usage is TRBV5-4 and J usage is TRBJ2-5; weak D call: TRBD2 (7 bases). The V end lost 2 bases, the J end lost 2 bases, and 13 bases lay between the germline ends. The CDR3 loop spans 15 amino acids. CDR1 SGHNT and CDR2 YYREEE come from the germline V gene (reference sequence). The CDR3 is CASSFGGAGQETQYF. CDR3 sequence (DNA): TGTGCCAGCAGCTTTGGGGGGGCGGGTCAAGAGACCCAGTACTTC.

This chain links TRBV5-1 with TRBJ2-2; TRBD2 aligns across 8 bases. CDR1 is SGHRS and CDR2 is YFSETQ in the germline V gene. With V trimmed by 8 bases and J by 2 bases, 8 bases remained unmatched. The CDR3 has 15 residues. As DNA, the CDR3 is TGCGCCAGTCACGGACTAGCCGCAAACACCGGGGAGCTGTTTTTT. The encoded protein is CASHGLAANTGELFF.

This clone was recorded only once. V and J are TRBV18 and TRBJ1-2; a possible D gene is TRBD1 (5 bases). The germline CDR1 and CDR2 sequences are KGHSH and LQKENI. The CDR3 extends over 17 amino acids. V lost 3 bases to trimming and J lost 1 base, with 18 bases between them. CDR3 DNA sequence: TGTGCCAGCTCACCGCGGAGTGTACAGGCCCGTAACTATGGCTACACCTTC. Residues: CASSPRSVQARNYGYTF. Variable domain in full (rest from reference TRBV18 and TRBJ1-2): NAGVMQNPRHLVRRRGQEARLRCSPMKGHSHVYWYRQLPEEGLKFMVYLQKENIIDESGMPKERFSAEFPKEGPSILRIQQVVRGDSAAYFCASSPRSVQARNYGYTFGSGTRLTVV.

The chain is built from TRBV6-1 and TRBJ2-3; 7 bases match TRBD1. The CDR3 is 15 amino acids. Germline trimming cut 1 base from V and 2 bases from J; bases unmatched to any gene: 3. Germline assignment: CDR1 MNHNS and CDR2 SASEGT. The CDR3 loop reads CASSEVDRDTDTQYF. DNA for the CDR3: TGTGCCAGCAGTGAAGTCGACAGGGACACAGATACGCAGTATTTT.

The rearrangement uses TRBV2 and TRBJ2-3, with 7 nucleotides matching TRBD2. Germline CDR1 is SNHLY and CDR2 is FYNNEI. V shed 0 bases, J shed 0 bases, and the junction held 15 bases outside the gene matches. The CDR3 runs 20 residues. CDR3 in amino acids: CASSEAQGAGRTFSTDTQYF. As DNA, the CDR3 is TGTGCCAGCAGTGAAGCGCAGGGAGCGGGACGTACCTTTAGCACAGATACGCAGTATTTT.

This chain connects TRBV27 to TRBJ2-7; D unresolved. CDR3 length equals 11 residues. V was trimmed by 8 bases and J by 0 bases, leaving 5 bases between them. Germline CDR1 reads MNHEY; CDR2 reads SMNVEV (reference sequence). The CDR3 loop reads CASGYSYEQYF. DNA for the CDR3: TGTGCCAGCGGATACTCCTACGAGCAGTACTTC.

V usage is TRBV5-6 and J usage is TRBJ2-7; no reliable D call. This CDR3 is 16 amino acids long. CDR1 is SGHDT and CDR2 is YYEEEE in the germline V gene. V lost 2 bases and J 3 bases, leaving 18 bases between the germline ends. The CDR3 sequence is CASSLNTVPAYYEQYF. The CDR3 DNA reads as TGTGCCAGCAGCTTAAATACAGTACCAGCTTACTACGAGCAGTACTTC.

As regards this clone: The junction and the germline gene differ at one end; a read error may be behind it. The chain carries TRBV2 and TRBJ1-5, with 9 positions matching TRBD1. The CDR3 sequence is 16 residues long. Germline loops: CDR1 SNHLY, CDR2 FYNNEI. The CDR3 DNA reads as TGTGCCAGCAGTGAAATAGCCACAGGGGGCAAGCAGCCCCAGCATTTT. Its protein product is CASSEIATGGKQPQHF.

This clone was detected once. This chain connects TRBV15 to TRBJ2-1, with D hard to call. The CDR3 contains 14 residues. Germline loops: CDR1 LNHNV, CDR2 YYDKDF (reference sequence). V gave up 1 base and J gave up 7 bases, with 11 bases separating them. The DNA for the CDR3 is TGTGCCACCAGCAGAGTGTGGCACGGTAATGAGCAGTTCTTC. The encoded protein is CATSRVWHGNEQFF.

The V gene is TRBV19, the J gene TRBJ1-5; 9 bases agree with TRBD1. Germline CDR1 and CDR2: LNHDA and SQIVND (reference sequence). CDR3 length: 15 residues. V was clipped by 6 bases and J by 1 base; unmatched bases: 4. The CDR3 is CASRKQGASNQPQHF. The CDR3 DNA follows: TGTGCCAGTAGGAAACAGGGGGCAAGCAATCAGCCCCAGCATTTT.

The chain employs TRBV5-4 and TRBJ2-3, with 8 bases fitting TRBD2. The CDR3 is 16 amino acids. V was pared by 4 bases and J by 2 bases, with 9 bases of the junction left unmatched. Germline V gene data show CDR1 as SGHNT and CDR2 as YYREEE (reference sequence). Here the CDR3 DNA reads TGTGCCAGCAGCAACCCCACTAGCGGAACCACAGATACGCAGTATTTT. This sequence encodes CASSNPTSGTTDTQYF.

The rearrangement joins TRBV19 to TRBJ2-7, with TRBD2 matching over 10 bases. The CDR3 is 17 amino acids. The trim removed 4 bases at V and 0 bases at J, leaving 9 bases unmatched. Per the germline V gene, CDR1 is LNHDA and CDR2 is SQIVND (reference sequence). CDR3 amino acids: CASSNQTSGWYSYEQYF. The CDR3 coding sequence is TGTGCCAGTAGTAACCAGACTAGCGGGTGGTACTCCTACGAGCAGTACTTC. The full variable domain, in which reference TRBV19 and TRBJ2-7 provide the parts outside the CDR3, is DGGITQSPKYLFRKEGQNVTLSCEQNLNHDAMYWYRQDPGQGLRLIYYSQIVNDFQKGDIAEGYSVSREKKESFPLTVTSAQKNPTAFYLCASSNQTSGWYSYEQYFGPGTRLTVT.

Only one count was recorded for this clone. The V call is TRBV6-1, the J call TRBJ2-7; maybe TRBD1 (6 bases). The germline V gene encodes CDR1 MNHNS and CDR2 SASEGT. V was clipped by 7 bases and J by 1 base, with 11 bases between them. This CDR3 has 13 amino acids. CDR3 sequence (DNA): TGTGCCAGCACCATAAGGGGGTCCTACGAGCAGTACTTC. This codes for CASTIRGSYEQYF.

This clone is a singleton in its sample. V and J are TRBV11-2 and TRBJ2-5; 8 bases are a match to TRBD1. The CDR3 has 13 residues. Unmatched junction bases numbered 4, after V lost 5 bases and J lost 5 bases. Germline CDR1 is SGHAT and CDR2 is FQNNGV. CDR3 nucleotide sequence: TGTGCCAGCAGCCCTGACAGGGGTGAGACCCAGTACTTC. Encoded protein: CASSPDRGETQYF.

V and J are TRBV6-5 and TRBJ2-5; tentative D call: TRBD2 (5 bases). V was pared by 2 bases and J by 4 bases, with 5 bases between. This CDR3 spans 12 amino acids. In germline, CDR1 is MNHEY, CDR2 SVGAGI. CDR3: CASSYAGETQYF. CDR3 sequence (DNA): TGTGCCAGCAGTTACGCGGGAGAGACCCAGTACTTC.

V gene TRBV29-1 combines with J gene TRBJ1-2, with 8 bases fitting TRBD1. The germline gives CDR1 SQVTM, CDR2 ANQGSEA. The CDR3 contains 13 residues. J lost 3 bases, V lost 8 bases, and 8 bases had no gene match. The CDR3 DNA sequence: TGCAGCTCGTCGACAGGGGTGGACTATGGCTACACCTTC. Encoded protein: CSSSTGVDYGYTF.

V and J are TRBV2 and TRBJ2-1, with TRBD2 matching 8 bases. Germline trimming cut 4 bases from V and 6 bases from J; bases unmatched to any gene: 5. CDR3 size: 14 residues. Germline V gene lookup returns CDR1 SNHLY and CDR2 FYNNEI. The CDR3 DNA sequence: TGTGCCAGCAGTGCCGGGACTAGGGTCAATGAGCAGTTCTTC. Its translation: CASSAGTRVNEQFF.

This clone was observed once. The chain has TRBV18 and TRBJ2-5, with a weak D call TRBD1 (5 bases). Germline V lookup: CDR1 KGHSH, CDR2 LQKENI. The CDR3 sequence is 17 residues long. V was trimmed by 1 base and J by 0 bases, leaving 15 bases between them. The CDR3 spells CASSPQQGTIYQETQYF. Here the CDR3 DNA reads TGTGCCAGCTCACCACAGCAGGGAACTATTTACCAAGAGACCCAGTACTTC.